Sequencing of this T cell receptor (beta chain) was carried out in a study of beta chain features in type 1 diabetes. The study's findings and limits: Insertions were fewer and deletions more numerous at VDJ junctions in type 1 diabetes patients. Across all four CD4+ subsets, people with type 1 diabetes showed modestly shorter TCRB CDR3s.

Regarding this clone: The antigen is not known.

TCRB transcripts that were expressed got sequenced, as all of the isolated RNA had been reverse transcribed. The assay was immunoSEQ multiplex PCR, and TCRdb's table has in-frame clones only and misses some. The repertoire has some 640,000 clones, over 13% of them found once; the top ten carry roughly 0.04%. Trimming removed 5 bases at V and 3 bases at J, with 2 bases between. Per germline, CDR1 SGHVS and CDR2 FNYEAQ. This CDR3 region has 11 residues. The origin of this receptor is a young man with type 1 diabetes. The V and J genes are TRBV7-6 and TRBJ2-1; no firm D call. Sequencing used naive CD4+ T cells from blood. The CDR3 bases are TGTGCCAGCAGCCGCTACAATGAGCAGTTCTTC. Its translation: CASSRYNEQFF.